These 8 T cell receptor beta chains were sequenced from one sample in a study of T cell responses to AZD1222 COVID-19 vaccine. TCRdb keeps only in-frame clones here, not all; method: immunoSEQ multiplex PCR. The profile covers about 140,000 clones, with 75% to 90% appearing a single time and around 1.6% taken by the ten largest. The starting material was peripheral blood, obtained on day 0 of AZD1222 vaccination. These TCRs come from an adult in good health.

The CDR3 region is CSASRAGMRTGQNEKLFF. CDR3 DNA sequence: TGCAGTGCTAGTAGGGCCGGCATGCGGACAGGGCAAAATGAAAAACTGTTTTTT. The chain couples TRBV20-1 to TRBJ1-4; 8 positions match TRBD1. J was trimmed by 5 bases and V by 3 bases; bases with no gene match: 17. CDR1 and CDR2 from the germline V gene are DFQATT and SNEGSKA (reference sequence). This CDR3 comprises 18 residues.

V gene TRBV28 combines with J gene TRBJ1-2, with 7 bases that match TRBD1. CDR3 length: 13 amino acids. V gave up 2 bases and J gave up 10 bases; unmatched junction bases: 7. The germline V gene encodes CDR1 MDHEN and CDR2 SYDVKM. The CDR3 bases are TGTGCCAGCAGTTTACGAGGGGGCTTTGACTACACCTTC. It is translated as CASSLRGGFDYTF.

The chain combines TRBV27 with TRBJ2-2; TRBD1 matches at 7 bases. This CDR3 is built from 14 residues. Germline V lookup: CDR1 MNHEY, CDR2 SMNVEV (reference sequence). The V gene end was trimmed by 7 bases and the J gene end by 5 bases; junction bases not matched to a gene: 7. CDR3 sequence: CASKPDRLTGELFF. The CDR3 region has the DNA TGTGCCAGCAAACCGGACAGGTTGACCGGGGAGCTGTTTTTT.

The rearrangement links TRBV14 to TRBJ2-3; the D gene is possibly TRBD1 (5 bases). Trimming stripped 4 bases from V and 0 bases from J, with 11 bases between. The CDR3 spans 15 residues. Germline V gene data show CDR1 as SGHDN and CDR2 as FVKESK. DNA for the CDR3: TGTGCCAGCAGCCTCCTTGGGGCTAGCACAGATACGCAGTATTTT. Encoded protein: CASSLLGASTDTQYF.

The table lists this clone with a count of one. The V gene is TRBV4-1, the J gene TRBJ1-2, with a tentative D call TRBD1 (6 bases). Germline V gene sequence: CDR1 MGHRA, CDR2 YSYEKL. With 3 bases removed from V and 8 bases from J, the gap between germline ends came to 19 bases. The CDR3 loop spans 15 amino acids. DNA of the CDR3: TGCGCCAGCAGCCAGGATCGGGGGCCCGACCTCGGCTACACCTTC. This encodes CASSQDRGPDLGYTF.

The chain combines TRBV28 with TRBJ1-6; TRBD1 is a possible D gene (6 bases). The CDR3 loop spans 14 amino acids. V shed 5 bases and J shed 7 bases, with 12 bases lying between them. Germline-derived CDR1 and CDR2 are MDHEN and SYDVKM. The CDR3 nucleotides read TGTGCCAGCAGTATCGGGGGCGCGAATTCACCCCTCCACTTT. Its translation: CASSIGGANSPLHF.

The chain links TRBV27 to TRBJ2-5; D call uncertain. V lost 6 bases to trimming and J lost 4 bases, with 12 bases between them. Per the germline V gene, CDR1 is MNHEY and CDR2 is SMNVEV (reference sequence). The CDR3 contains 13 residues. The CDR3 reads CASRPSEIETQYF. The CDR3 bases are TGTGCCAGCAGGCCTTCGGAGATAGAGACCCAGTACTTC.

This clone has just one count. The rearrangement links TRBV5-1 to TRBJ1-3; 9 bases align to TRBD1. J lost 2 bases, V lost 5 bases, and 5 bases had no gene match. CDR1 is SGHRS, CDR2 YFSETQ, per germline. This CDR3 has 15 amino acids. DNA of the CDR3: TGCGCCAGCAGTAGGGACAGGGCAACTGGAAACACCATATATTTT. It yields the protein CASSRDRATGNTIYF.